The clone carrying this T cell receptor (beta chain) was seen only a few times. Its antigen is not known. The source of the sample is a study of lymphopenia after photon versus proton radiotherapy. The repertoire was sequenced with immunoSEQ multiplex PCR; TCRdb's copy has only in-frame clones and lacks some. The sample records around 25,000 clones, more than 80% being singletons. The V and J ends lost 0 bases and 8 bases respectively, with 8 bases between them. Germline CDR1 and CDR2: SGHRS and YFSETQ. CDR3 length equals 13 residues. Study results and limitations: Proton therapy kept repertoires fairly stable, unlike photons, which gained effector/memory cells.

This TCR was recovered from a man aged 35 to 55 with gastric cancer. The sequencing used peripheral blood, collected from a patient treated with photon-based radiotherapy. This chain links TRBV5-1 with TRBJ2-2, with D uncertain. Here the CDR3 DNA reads TGCGCCAGCAGCTTGGGGGCCCTAGGGGAGCTGTTTTTT. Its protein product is CASSLGALGELFF.